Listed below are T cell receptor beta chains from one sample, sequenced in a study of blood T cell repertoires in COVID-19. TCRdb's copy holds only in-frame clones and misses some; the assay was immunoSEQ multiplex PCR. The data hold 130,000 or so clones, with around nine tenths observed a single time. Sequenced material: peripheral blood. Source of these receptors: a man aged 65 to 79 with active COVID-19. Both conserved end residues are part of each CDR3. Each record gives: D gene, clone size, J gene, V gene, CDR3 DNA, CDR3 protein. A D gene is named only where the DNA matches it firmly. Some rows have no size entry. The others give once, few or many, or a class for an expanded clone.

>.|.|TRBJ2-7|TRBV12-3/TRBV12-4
TGTGCCAGCAGGGGGCAAATAGGCGAGCAGTACTTC
CASRGQIGEQYF
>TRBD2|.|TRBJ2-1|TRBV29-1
TGCAGCGTGAGACTAGCGGGTTCCTACAATGAGCAGTTCTTC
CSVRLAGSYNEQFF
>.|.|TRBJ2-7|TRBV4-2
TGTGCCAGCAGCCAAGGAGTGGCAGGCTACGAGCAGTACTTC
CASSQGVAGYEQYF
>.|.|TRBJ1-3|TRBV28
TGTGCCAGCAGCCCAAGTCCTATCTCTGGAAACACCATATATTTT
CASSPSPISGNTIYF
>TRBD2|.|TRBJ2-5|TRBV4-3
TGCGCCAGCAGCCAAGTGTGGACTAGCGGGAGTAGAGGTCAAGAGACCCAGTACTTC
CASSQVWTSGSRGQETQYF
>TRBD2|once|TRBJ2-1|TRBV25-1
TGTGCCAGCAGGCGTGCGGGAGTGAATGAGCAGTTCTTC
CASRRAGVNEQFF
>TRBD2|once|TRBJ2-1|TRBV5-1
TGCGCCAGCAGCTGGTTACTAGCGCAATACAATGAGCAGTTCTTC
CASSWLLAQYNEQFF
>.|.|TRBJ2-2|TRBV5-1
TGCGCCAGCGGTTTAGATTCGGGTACCGGGGAGCTGTTTTTT
CASGLDSGTGELFF
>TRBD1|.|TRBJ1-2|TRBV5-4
TGTGCCAGCAGCTTGGCCGGACAGGCAACTAACTATGGCTACACCTTC
CASSLAGQATNYGYTF
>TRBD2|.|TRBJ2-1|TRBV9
TGTGCCAGCAGCGTCGAAGCGGGGGTTAGGAAAAATGAGCAGTTCTTC
CASSVEAGVRKNEQFF
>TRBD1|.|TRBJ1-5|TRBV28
TGTGCCAGCAGACCACGACAGGGGGCAAATAATCAGCCCCAGCATTTT
CASRPRQGANNQPQHF
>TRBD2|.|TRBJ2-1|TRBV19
TGTGCCAGTACCCAGGGGGCTAGCGGGAGTAACAATGAGCAGTTCTTC
CASTQGASGSNNEQFF
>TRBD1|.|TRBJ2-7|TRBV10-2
TGCGCCAGCACGGGACAGGGAGTCAACGAGCAGTACTTC
CASTGQGVNEQYF
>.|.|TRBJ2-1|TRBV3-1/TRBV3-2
TGTGCCAGCAGCCAAAAGCCTCCAGGGGCTTGGGGCAATGAGCAGTTCTTC
CASSQKPPGAWGNEQFF
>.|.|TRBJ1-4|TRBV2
TGTGCCAGGGGTCAACCGGGGGAAAAACTGTTTTTT
CARGQPGEKLFF
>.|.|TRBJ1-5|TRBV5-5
TGTGCCAGCAGCTTGAACGGGGGTTATCAGCCCCAGCATTTT
CASSLNGGYQPQHF
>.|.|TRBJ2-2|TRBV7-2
TGTGCCAGCAGCTTCGCAGGAATTAGAGGGGAGCTGTTTTTT
CASSFAGIRGELFF
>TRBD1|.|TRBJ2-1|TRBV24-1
TGTGCCACCAGTGATCAAACAGGGGAAGGCTACAATGAGCAGTTCTTC
CATSDQTGEGYNEQFF
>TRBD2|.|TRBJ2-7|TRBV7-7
TGTGCTAGCAGCTTGAGCGGGAGCTACGAGCAGTACTTC
CASSLSGSYEQYF
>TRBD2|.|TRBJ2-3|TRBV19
TGTGCCAGTAGTAAGACTAGCGGCACAGATACGCAGTATTTT
CASSKTSGTDTQYF
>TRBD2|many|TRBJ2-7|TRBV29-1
TGCAGCGTCCAGAAGACTAGCGGGAGGAACGAGCAGTACTTC
CSVQKTSGRNEQYF
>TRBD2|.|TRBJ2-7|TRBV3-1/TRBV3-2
TGTGCCAGCAGCCAAGTAGGGATAGCGGGAAATGGCGAGCAGTACTTC
CASSQVGIAGNGEQYF
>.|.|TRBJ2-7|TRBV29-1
TGCAGCGTTGCACAGGGTAACGAGCAGTACTTC
CSVAQGNEQYF
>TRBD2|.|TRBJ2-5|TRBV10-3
TGTGCCATCAGTGAGTCACTAGCGCAAGAGACCCAGTACTTC
CAISESLAQETQYF
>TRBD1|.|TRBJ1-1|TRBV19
TGTGCCAGTAGCTTCGTCCAGGGGGCCGCTTTCTTT
CASSFVQGAAFF
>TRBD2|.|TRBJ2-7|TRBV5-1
TGCGCCAGCAGCAAGACTAGCGGGAGCCCACCTACGAGGCAGTACTTC
CASSKTSGSPPTRQYF
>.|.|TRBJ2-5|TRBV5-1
TGCGCCAGCAGCTCCCCCGGGACTTATGTCCCCCAGTACTTC
CASSSPGTYVPQYF
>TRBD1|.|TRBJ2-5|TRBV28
TGTGCCAGCAGTCCCCCTACAGGGGCCCAAGAGACCCAGTACTTC
CASSPPTGAQETQYF
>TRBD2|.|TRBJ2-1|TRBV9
TGTGCCAGCAGCGTATTAAATAGCGGGTCCTACAATGAGCAGTTCTTC
CASSVLNSGSYNEQFF
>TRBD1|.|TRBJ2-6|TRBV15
TGTGCCACCAGCAGAGATGTGACAGGGTTCGGTGGGGCCAACGTCCTGACTTTC
CATSRDVTGFGGANVLTF
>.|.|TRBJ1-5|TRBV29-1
TGCAGCGCCGGGACAAACAATCAGCCCCAGCATTTT
CSAGTNNQPQHF
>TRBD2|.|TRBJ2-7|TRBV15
TGTGCCACCGGTAGTGGGGGGGGACTAGCGGGAATTTCCGAGCAGTACTTC
CATGSGGGLAGISEQYF
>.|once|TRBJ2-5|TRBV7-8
TGTGCCAGCAGCTTAGAGGTTTTAGCGATTTCGGGAGAGACCCAGTACTTC
CASSLEVLAISGETQYF
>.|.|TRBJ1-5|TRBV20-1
TGCAGTGCTAGTAATCCAGGGGAAGGACGGAGCAATCAGCCCCAGCATTTT
CSASNPGEGRSNQPQHF
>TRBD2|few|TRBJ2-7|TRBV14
TGTGCCAGCAGCCAGGGACTAGCGGGATCGGGATACGAGCAGTACTTC
CASSQGLAGSGYEQYF
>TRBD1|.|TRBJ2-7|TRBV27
TGTGCCAGCAGTTTAGGAACAGGGGGCGAGCAGTACTTC
CASSLGTGGEQYF
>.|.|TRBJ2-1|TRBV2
TGTGCCAGCAGTGGGGGCCAGGGTAGCTCCTACAATGAGCAGTTCTTC
CASSGGQGSSYNEQFF
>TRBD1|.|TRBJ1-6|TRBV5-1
TGCGCCAGCAGCTTGGGGACAGGGAGTTCACCCCTCCACTTT
CASSLGTGSSPLHF
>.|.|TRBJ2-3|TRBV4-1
TGCGCCAGCAGCCAAGTGGACGGGAGCCCGCAGTATTTT
CASSQVDGSPQYF
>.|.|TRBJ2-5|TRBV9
TGTGCCAGCAGCGGGGCCCCTAGGAGCGGGCAAGAGACCCAGTACTTC
CASSGAPRSGQETQYF
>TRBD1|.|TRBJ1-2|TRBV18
TGTGCCAGCTCAGGACTGGACAGGGACGGCTACACCTTC
CASSGLDRDGYTF
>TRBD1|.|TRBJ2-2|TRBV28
TGTGCCAGTCAAACCGGGACAGTAAACACCGGGGAGCTGTTTTTT
CASQTGTVNTGELFF
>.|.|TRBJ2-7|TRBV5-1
TGCGCCAGCAGCTTGGGACAGCCGATCGACGAGCAGTACTTC
CASSLGQPIDEQYF
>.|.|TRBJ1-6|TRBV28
TGTGCCAGCAGTGACCCTTCGACATTACGAGGGGGATCACCCCTCCACTTT
CASSDPSTLRGGSPLHF
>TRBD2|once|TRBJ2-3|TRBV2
TGTGCCAGCAGTGAGGTGGGACTAGCGGTGACAGATACGCAGTATTTT
CASSEVGLAVTDTQYF
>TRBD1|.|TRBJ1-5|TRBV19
TGTGCCAGTAGGCTCTGGATTGGGACAGAGACTCCCAATCAGCCCCAGCATTTT
CASRLWIGTETPNQPQHF
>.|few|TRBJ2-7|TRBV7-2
TGTGCCAGCAGCTCTTCCGGGACATACTCCTACGAGCAGTACTTC
CASSSSGTYSYEQYF
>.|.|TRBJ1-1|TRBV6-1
TGTGCCAGCAGTGAGTGGGGGGGGAACACTGAAGCTTTCTTT
CASSEWGGNTEAFF
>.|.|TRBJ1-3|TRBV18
TGTGCCAGCCCCGGGGGGTCAAGCTCTGGAAACACCATATATTTT
CASPGGSSSGNTIYF
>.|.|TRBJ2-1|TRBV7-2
TGTGCCAGCAGCTTACAACACACTACTCTCAATGAGCAGTTCTTC
CASSLQHTTLNEQFF
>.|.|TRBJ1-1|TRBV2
TGTGCCAGCAGTGAGGGGGCAGGGCCGGGTGTATACACTGAAGCTTTCTTT
CASSEGAGPGVYTEAFF
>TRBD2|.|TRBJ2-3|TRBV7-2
TGTGCCAGCAGCTTAGTGAGGGGACTAGCGGGAGGGGGGAGAGATACGCAGTATTTT
CASSLVRGLAGGGRDTQYF
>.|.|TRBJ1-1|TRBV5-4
TGTGCCAGCAGCTTGGGGATCCTCGGGGTCACTGAAGCTTTCTTT
CASSLGILGVTEAFF
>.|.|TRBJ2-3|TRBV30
TGTGCCTGGGGGTCGGGATCCACAGATACGCAGTATTTT
CAWGSGSTDTQYF
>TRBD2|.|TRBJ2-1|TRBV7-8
TGTGCCAGCAGCTTAGTGCGAGCGGGGCACTCCTACAATGAGCAGTTCTTC
CASSLVRAGHSYNEQFF